The T cell receptor (beta chain) under discussion was sequenced for a study of PD-1 blockade in classical Hodgkin lymphoma. V was cut by 4 bases and J by 2 bases, with 11 bases left in between. The CDR3 has 14 residues. Per germline, CDR1 MNHNY and CDR2 SVGAGI (reference sequence). Some clones are missing from TCRdb's copy, which holds only in-frame ones; the method was immunoSEQ multiplex PCR. This sample has about 12,000 clones, with 91% found just once. Every patient was affected by relapse after autologous stem cell transplantation, while exposure to brentuximab vedotin was not uniform. In regard to this clone: Its antigen is not identified.

Study-level results: The origin of the repertoire differences remains undefined, with disease activity or prior therapy as possible causes. Newly diagnosed and completely responding patients shared comparable baseline diversity.

The source of this sequence is a human donor with classical Hodgkin lymphoma. The J gene is TRBJ1-1, the V gene TRBV6-6; tentatively, D is TRBD1 (5 bases). The specimen was peripheral blood mononuclear cells (PBMCs), collected at baseline. CDR3 sequence reads: CASSWDQGNTEAFF. The CDR3, as DNA: TGTGCCAGCAGTTGGGACCAAGGAAACACTGAAGCTTTCTTT.